This T cell receptor beta chain derives from a study of blood T cell repertoires in COVID-19. On the study more broadly: From the United States, Italy and Spain came samples of acute and convalescent COVID-19. The cDNA or gDNA used as material had been derived from T cells, B-cell-depleted T cells, or PBMCs.

The CDR3 loop spans 16 amino acids. Per the germline V gene, CDR1 is SGHRS and CDR2 is YFSETQ. The trim removed 3 bases at V and 4 bases at J, leaving 8 bases unmatched. In the authors' workflow: Amplification with reference gene primers provided the estimates of nucleated cell counts. Only in-frame clones appear in the TCRdb table, and some are missing; sequencing was by immunoSEQ multiplex PCR. V, J and clone size are taken as reported in that table, and D and trimming were inferred from the DNA itself. In the table there are about 43,000 clones, approximately 86% of which are singletons. The sequence derives from a woman older than 75 with active COVID-19. Specimen: peripheral blood. The chain recombines TRBV5-1 with TRBJ1-3; 9 bases line up with TRBD1. CDR3 bases: TGCGCCAGCAGCTCCACAGGGGGCTCGGGCGGAAACACCATATATTTT. This codes for CASSSTGGSGGNTIYF.